This T cell receptor beta chain was identified in a study of blood T cell repertoires in COVID-19. The wider study: Samples of COVID-19 (acute and convalescent) were obtained from the United States, Italy and Spain.

Authors' analysis steps: By means of reference gene primer amplification, nucleated cell counts were estimated. The method was immunoSEQ multiplex PCR; TCRdb's version includes in-frame clones alone and lacks a portion of them. The D gene and trimming were derived from the DNA, and the V and J assignments and clone size from that table. The sample comprises some 130,000 clones, roughly 80% of which are singletons, and around 13% rests with the top ten. Trimming stripped 3 bases from V and 4 bases from J, with 12 bases between. The CDR3 length is 14 residues. From germline, CDR1 is LGHDT and CDR2 YNNKEL (reference sequence).

This receptor was identified in a woman aged 25 to 39 who had recovered from COVID-19. The rearrangement uses TRBV3-1 (or the pseudogene TRBV3-2) and TRBJ1-1, with a possible D match to TRBD1 (6 bases). The specimen was peripheral blood. The CDR3 protein is CASSHLQGLTEAFF. For the CDR3, the DNA is TGTGCCAGCAGCCACCTACAGGGTCTCACTGAAGCTTTCTTT.